The T cell receptor beta chain under discussion was sequenced for a study of control samples from healthy donors and cancer patients. Produced via immunoSEQ multiplex PCR; TCRdb's table is partial and in-frame only. The sample has roughly 70,000 clones; under 90% are singletons. The CDR3 has 13 amino acids. Between the trimmed V and J ends, which lost 1 base and 4 bases, there was a span of 7 bases. The clonotype was recovered from a man aged 50-59 years in good health. This chain uses TRBV12-3 or TRBV12-4 with TRBJ2-5; D ambiguous. The sequenced sample was blood. CDR3: CASSLGSLETQYF. CDR3 nucleotide sequence: TGTGCCAGCAGTTTAGGGAGTTTAGAGACCCAGTACTTC.